This T cell receptor beta chain was sequenced for a study of CD4 T cells in relation to SARS-CoV-2 and coronaviruses. A word on this clone: Its specificity is unknown.

Unexposed donor CD4+ T cells date from 2011-2018, before the COVID-19 pandemic. CD4+ T cells were isolated from the cells after 10 days of culture. Measured with immunoSEQ multiplex PCR; TCRdb has only the in-frame clones, and not every one. The sample includes some 30,000 clones, around 76% of them seen just once. The CDR3 is 15 residues long. Trimming pared 3 bases from V and 5 bases from J, leaving 11 bases between. Germline assignment: CDR1 LNHDA and CDR2 SQIVND (reference sequence). This TCR came from a human donor in good health. The sample consisted of CD4+ T cells from PBMCs, cultured in vitro. This sequence joins TRBV19 and TRBJ1-6; D is uncertain. CDR3 sequence (DNA): TGTGCCAGTAGTATTGGGCAGGAGAATAATTCACCCCTCCACTTT. Translating gives CASSIGQENNSPLHF. Together with reference TRBV19 and TRBJ1-6, the CDR3 gives the full variable domain: DGGITQSPKYLFRKEGQNVTLSCEQNLNHDAMYWYRQDPGQGLRLIYYSQIVNDFQKGDIAEGYSVSREKKESFPLTVTSAQKNPTAFYLCASSIGQENNSPLHFGNGTRLTVT.